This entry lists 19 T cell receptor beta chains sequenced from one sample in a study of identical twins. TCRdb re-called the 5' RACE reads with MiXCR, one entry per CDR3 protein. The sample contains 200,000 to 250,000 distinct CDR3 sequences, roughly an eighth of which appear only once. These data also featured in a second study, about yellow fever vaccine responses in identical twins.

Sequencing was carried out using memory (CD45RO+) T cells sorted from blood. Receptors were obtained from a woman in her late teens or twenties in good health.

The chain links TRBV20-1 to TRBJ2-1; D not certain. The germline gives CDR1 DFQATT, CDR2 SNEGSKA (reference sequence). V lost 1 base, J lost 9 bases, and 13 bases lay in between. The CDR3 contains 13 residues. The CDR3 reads CSARVDPTGEQFF. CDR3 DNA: TGCAGTGCTAGAGTAGACCCCACGGGTGAGCAGTTCTTC.

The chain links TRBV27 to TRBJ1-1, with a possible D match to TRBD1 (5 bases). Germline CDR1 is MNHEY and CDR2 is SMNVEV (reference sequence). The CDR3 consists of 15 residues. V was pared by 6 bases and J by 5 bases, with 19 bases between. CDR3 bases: TGTGCCAGCAGGCCACTCTTTCAGGGCTGGACTGAAGCTTTCTTT. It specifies CASRPLFQGWTEAFF.

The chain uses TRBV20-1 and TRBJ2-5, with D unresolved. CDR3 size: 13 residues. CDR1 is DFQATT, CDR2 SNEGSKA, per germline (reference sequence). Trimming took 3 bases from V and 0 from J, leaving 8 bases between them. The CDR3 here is CSARAGYQETQYF. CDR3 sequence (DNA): TGCAGTGCTAGGGCTGGCTACCAAGAGACCCAGTACTTC.

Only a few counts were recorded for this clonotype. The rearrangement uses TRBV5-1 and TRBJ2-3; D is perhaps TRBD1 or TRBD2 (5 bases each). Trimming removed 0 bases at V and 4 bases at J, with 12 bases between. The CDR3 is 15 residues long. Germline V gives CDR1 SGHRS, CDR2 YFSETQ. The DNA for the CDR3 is TGCGCCAGCAGCTTGGCGGGCAGGGAGTCAGATACGCAGTATTTT. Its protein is CASSLAGRESDTQYF.

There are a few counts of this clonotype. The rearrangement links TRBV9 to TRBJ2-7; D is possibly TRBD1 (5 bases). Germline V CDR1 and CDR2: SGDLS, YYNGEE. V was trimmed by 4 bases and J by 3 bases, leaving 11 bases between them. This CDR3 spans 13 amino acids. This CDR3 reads CASSKGVVYEQYF. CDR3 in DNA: TGTGCCAGCAGCAAAGGGGTGGTCTACGAGCAGTACTTC.

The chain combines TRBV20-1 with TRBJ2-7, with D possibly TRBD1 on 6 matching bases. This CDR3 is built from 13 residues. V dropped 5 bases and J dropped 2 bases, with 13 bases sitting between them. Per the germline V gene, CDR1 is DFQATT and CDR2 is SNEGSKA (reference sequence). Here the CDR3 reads CSAHRDGAYEQYF. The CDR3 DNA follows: TGCAGTGCTCACAGGGACGGGGCCTACGAGCAGTACTTC.

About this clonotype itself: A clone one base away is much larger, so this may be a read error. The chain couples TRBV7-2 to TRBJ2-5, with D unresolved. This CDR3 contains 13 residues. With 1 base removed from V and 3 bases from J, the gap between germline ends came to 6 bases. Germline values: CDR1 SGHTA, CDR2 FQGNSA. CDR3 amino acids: CASSLVTEETQYF. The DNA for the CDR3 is TGTGCCAGCAGCTTAGTGACGGAAGAGACCCAGTACTTC.

Written as DNA, the CDR3 is TGTGCCAGCAGCCCCGGGACAGACCAAGAGACCCAGTACTTC. Protein sequence: CASSPGTDQETQYF. The V call is TRBV7-6, the J call TRBJ2-5; the match to TRBD1 covers 7 bases. The CDR3 loop spans 14 amino acids. Germline V gene sequence: CDR1 SGHVS, CDR2 FNYEAQ. V dropped 5 bases and J dropped 0; count of bases not matched to a gene: 3.

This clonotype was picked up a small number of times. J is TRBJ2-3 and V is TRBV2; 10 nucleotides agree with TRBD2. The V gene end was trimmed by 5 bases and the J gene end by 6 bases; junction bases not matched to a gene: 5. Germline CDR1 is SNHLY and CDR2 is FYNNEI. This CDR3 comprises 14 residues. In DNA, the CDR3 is TGTGCCAGCAGTCTGCTAGCGGGGGAGGATACGCAGTATTTT. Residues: CASSLLAGEDTQYF. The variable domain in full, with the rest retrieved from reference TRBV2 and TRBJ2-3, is EPEVTQTPSHQVTQMGQEVILRCVPISNHLYFYWYRQILGQKVEFLVSFYNNEISEKSEIFDDQFSVERPDGSNFTLKIRSTKLEDSAMYFCASSLLAGEDTQYFGPGTRLTVL.

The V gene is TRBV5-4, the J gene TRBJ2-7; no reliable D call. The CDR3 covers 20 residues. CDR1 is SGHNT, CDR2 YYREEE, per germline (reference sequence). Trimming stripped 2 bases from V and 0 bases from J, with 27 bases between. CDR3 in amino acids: CASSLARDIAPIILSYEQYF. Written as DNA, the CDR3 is TGTGCCAGCAGCTTAGCCCGAGACATCGCCCCAATCATCCTCTCCTACGAGCAGTACTTC.

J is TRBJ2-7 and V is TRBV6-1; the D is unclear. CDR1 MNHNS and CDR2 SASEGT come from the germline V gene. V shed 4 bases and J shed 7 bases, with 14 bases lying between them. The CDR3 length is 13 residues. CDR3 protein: CASSGRASIEQYF. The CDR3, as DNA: TGTGCCAGCAGTGGAAGGGCCTCTATAGAGCAGTACTTC.

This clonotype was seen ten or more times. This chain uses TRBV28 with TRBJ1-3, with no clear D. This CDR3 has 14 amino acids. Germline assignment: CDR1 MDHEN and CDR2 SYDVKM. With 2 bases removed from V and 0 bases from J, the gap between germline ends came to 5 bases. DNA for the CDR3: TGTGCCAGCAGTTTAAGTCACTCTGGAAACACCATATATTTT. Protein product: CASSLSHSGNTIYF.

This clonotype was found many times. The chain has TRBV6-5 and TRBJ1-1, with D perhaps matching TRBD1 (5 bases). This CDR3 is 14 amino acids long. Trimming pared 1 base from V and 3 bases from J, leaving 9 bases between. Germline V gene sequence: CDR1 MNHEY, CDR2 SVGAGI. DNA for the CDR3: TGTGCCAGCAGTTACTGGGGGGAGGACACTGAAGCTTTCTTT. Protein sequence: CASSYWGEDTEAFF.

CDR3 loop: CASSMSSGNTIYF. CDR3 coding DNA: TGCGCCAGCAGCATGAGCTCTGGAAACACCATATATTTT. The rearrangement joins TRBV5-1 to TRBJ1-3, with D uncertain. Trimming stripped 4 bases from V and 0 bases from J, with 5 bases between. CDR1 and CDR2 from the germline V gene are SGHRS and YFSETQ. The CDR3 length is 13 residues.

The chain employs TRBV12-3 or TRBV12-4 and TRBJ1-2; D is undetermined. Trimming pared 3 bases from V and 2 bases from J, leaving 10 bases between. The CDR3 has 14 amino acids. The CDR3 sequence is CASSLTGKNYGYTF. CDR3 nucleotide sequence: TGTGCCAGCAGTTTGACGGGGAAGAACTATGGCTACACCTTC.

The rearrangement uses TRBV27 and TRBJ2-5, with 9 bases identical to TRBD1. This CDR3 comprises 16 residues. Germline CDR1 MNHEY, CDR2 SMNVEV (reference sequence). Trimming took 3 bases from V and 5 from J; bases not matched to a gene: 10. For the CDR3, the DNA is TGTGCCAGCAGTTTGGGGGACAGGGTTGATCGTGAGACCCAGTACTTC. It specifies CASSLGDRVDRETQYF.

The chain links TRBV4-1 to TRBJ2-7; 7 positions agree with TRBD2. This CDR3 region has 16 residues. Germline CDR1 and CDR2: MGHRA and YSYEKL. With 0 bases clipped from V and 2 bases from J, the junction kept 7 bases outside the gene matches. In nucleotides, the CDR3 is TGCGCCAGCAGCCAAGATCTCGCGGGAGCCACCTACGAGCAGTACTTC. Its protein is CASSQDLAGATYEQYF.

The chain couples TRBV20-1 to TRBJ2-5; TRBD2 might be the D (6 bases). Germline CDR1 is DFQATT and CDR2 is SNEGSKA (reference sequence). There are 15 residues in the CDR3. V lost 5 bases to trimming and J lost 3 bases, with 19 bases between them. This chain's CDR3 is CSALLGRGTEETQYF. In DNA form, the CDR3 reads TGCAGTGCTCTCCTCGGGCGGGGAACCGAAGAGACCCAGTACTTC.

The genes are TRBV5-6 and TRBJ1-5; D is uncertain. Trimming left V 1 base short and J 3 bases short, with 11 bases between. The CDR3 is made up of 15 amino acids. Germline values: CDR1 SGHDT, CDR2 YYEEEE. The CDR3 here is CASSLTDGYNQPQHF. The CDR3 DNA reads TGTGCCAGCAGCTTGACCGACGGCTACAATCAGCCCCAGCATTTT.